This T cell receptor beta chain came from a study of T cell repertoires in cytomegalovirus infection (dated by TCRdb to the late 2010s). The study in broad terms: Donor HLA type was relevant to the analysis, as public TCR beta signatures indicated carriage of CMV infection together with the matching HLA type. What the research found in general, with its limitations: In both this cohort and an independent roughly 400-donor cohort, the cumulative frequency of public TCR beta family members distinguished carriers of CMV infection plus the relevant HLA type. The ex vivo response was dominated by HLA-C-restricted CMV-specific TCR beta clonotypes, which also provided the single most frequent clonotype in two of eight donors.

These reads were obtained on an Illumina HiSeq 1500. Clones were called with MiXCR by TCRdb after fastp trimmed the public reads at Q25, and only in-frame beta chains were retained. For every CDR3 protein sequence, its rows merge into one entry that carries the most common genes and DNA. The table for this sample lists more than 150,000 distinct CDR3 sequences; 28% of them were counted only once. The top ten constitute approximately 30% of the sample. A note on this clonotype: Its antigen is unknown. Nothing much larger sits one base from this clone, and base qualities are not available.

Sequences SGHTA (CDR1) and FQGNSA (CDR2) are obtained from the germline V gene. Ends trimmed: V by 4 bases, J by 5 bases; bases unmatched to a gene: 10. Taken from cysteine to phenylalanine, the CDR3 has 17 residues. Of all the DNA, just the CDR3 is kept, 51 bases in frame from base 1. The chain joins TRBV7-2 to TRBJ1-4; 10 middle bases align to TRBD1. Sequenced input: PBMCs. The receptor was derived from a human donor in good health (CMV status not recorded). Some clones in this sample may be carry-over from other donors' samples. The sequenced DNA: TGTGCCAGCAGCTCCGGGACAGGGGACTTGGGGAATGAAAAACTGTTTTTT. This translates into CASSSGTGDLGNEKLFF.